This TCR beta chain was sequenced in a study of T cells in Graves' hyperthyroidism and ophthalmopathy. V lost 0 bases and J lost 2, with 10 bases in between. From germline, CDR1 is SQVTM and CDR2 ANQGSEA. This CDR3 spans 14 amino acids. This clonotype was observed at least ten times. Template material for amplifying TCR beta CDR3 regions consisted of RNA transcripts. First-round RT-PCR with HTBI primers amplified the TCR CDR3 region. TCRdb passed the multiplex PCR reads through MiXCR, listing each CDR3 protein once. The table records about 410,000 distinct CDR3 sequences, approximately 15% of them present only once.

This sequence originates from a woman aged 25 to 45 with Graves' ophthalmopathy. The chain links TRBV29-1 to TRBJ1-2; D remains ambiguous. Material for sequencing was blood. In DNA form, the CDR3 reads TGCAGCGTTGAAGATCGACGCGGAAACTATGGCTACACCTTC. Protein product: CSVEDRRGNYGYTF.